In this sample, the clone carrying this T cell receptor (beta chain) turned up a few times. The antigen is not known. The sample belongs to a study of response to subunit inactivated influenza vaccine. From the RT-PCR reads, TCRdb called clonotypes with MiXCR, one entry per CDR3 protein. The sample contains 500,000 to 750,000 distinct CDR3 sequences, about 15% of which appear only once. Trimming stripped 0 bases from V and 5 bases from J, with 9 bases between. Germline CDR1 reads SGHDT; CDR2 reads YYEEEE. This CDR3 contains 14 residues. Study-wide points: After each seasonal influenza vaccination, few new T cells are recruited, the authors suggested.

Sample: PBMCs from blood, taken roughly 12 days after vaccination. V is TRBV5-6 and J is TRBJ1-5, with TRBD1 as a possible D gene (6 bases). The TCR comes from a man in his forties or fifties who received an inactivated influenza vaccine. In DNA, the CDR3 is TGTGCCAGCAGCTTGGCAGGGGCCGATCAGCCCCAGCATTTT. The encoded protein is CASSLAGADQPQHF.